This T cell receptor beta chain originates from a study of cytomegalovirus exposure and HLA in healthy donors. The study, taken as a whole, reports: Excluded: some indistinguishable V segments such as TRBV6-2 and TRBV6-3.

This clone was counted a few times. The target antigen is unknown. PCR was performed using 60 Vbeta and 13 Jbeta primers. In the study's own analysis: An analysis performed later counted 74 million or so unique TCR beta chains (roughly 11 million of them shared). Some clones are missing from TCRdb's copy, which holds only in-frame ones; the method was immunoSEQ multiplex PCR. The D gene and trimming were derived from the DNA, and the V and J assignments and clone size from that table. The sample lists about 130,000 clones; about 80% were seen once. The CDR3 is 17 amino acids. Germline CDR1 reads MRHNA; CDR2 reads SNTAGT. V lost 4 bases to trimming and J lost 2 bases; unmatched junction nucleotides: 5.

V usage is TRBV6-4 and J usage is TRBJ2-1, with 13 bases that match TRBD2. Material: PBMCs. This sequence was found in a girl aged 2-9 years in good health and CMV-seronegative. The CDR3 protein is CASSATSGRAPYNEQFF. CDR3 bases: TGTGCCAGCAGTGCCACTAGCGGGAGGGCCCCCTACAATGAGCAGTTCTTC.